A single T cell receptor (beta chain) is shown here with its context. This sample was included in a study of OX40 agonist ivuxolimab in advanced cancers. This table comes from immunoSEQ multiplex PCR, and its TCRdb copy is limited to in-frame clones, with some not included. The table records 50,000 to 65,000 clones, about 89% of them present only once. Germline V gene lookup returns CDR1 SGHRS and CDR2 YFSETQ. The CDR3 consists of 14 residues. V was shortened by 0 bases and J by 4 bases, with 11 bases between the two germline ends. The sequencing here drew on CD4+ or CD8+ T cells sorted from blood, taken in a trial of the OX40 agonist ivuxolimab. The clonotype was recovered from an adult with an advanced solid tumor such as melanoma, head and neck, liver or kidney cancer. The V and J genes are TRBV5-1 and TRBJ2-7; D is unclear. The CDR3 is CASSLALQGYEQYF. The CDR3 DNA is TGCGCCAGCAGCTTGGCCCTCCAAGGGTACGAGCAGTACTTC.